These 10 T cell receptor beta chains originate from one sample sequenced in a study of CD8+ T cells in alopecia areata. cDNA prepared by RNA extraction and subsequent reverse transcription served as the template for sequencing. TCRdb's copy holds only in-frame clones and misses some; the assay was immunoSEQ multiplex PCR. The sample records fewer than 250,000 clones, 50% to 60% being singletons. This sample comprised CD4+ T cells sorted from blood, obtained at week 0. All receptors derive from a human donor with alopecia areata.

Written as DNA, the CDR3 is TGCAGCGTTGATGGAACGGGAGAGACCCAGTACTTC. Protein sequence: CSVDGTGETQYF. This chain uses TRBV29-1 with TRBJ2-5; D not certain. CDR3 length: 12 amino acids. Trimming removed 3 bases from V and 4 bases from J, with 9 bases in between. Germline V CDR1 and CDR2: SQVTM, ANQGSEA.

This clone was counted a few times. This chain links TRBV30 with TRBJ1-5, with D tentatively TRBD1 (6 bases). The CDR3 spans 13 residues. The V end was cut by 6 bases, the J end by 4 bases, with 13 bases between. CDR1 is GTSNPN, CDR2 SVGIG, per germline (reference sequence). CDR3 residues: CACKTGTNQPQHF. The DNA for the CDR3 is TGTGCCTGCAAAACCGGGACAAATCAGCCCCAGCATTTT.

On this clone itself: Different DNA sequences within this sample yield the same CDR3. The genes are TRBV29-1 and TRBJ1-5; D perhaps matches TRBD1 (6 bases). This CDR3 region has 13 residues. The V end was cut by 6 bases, the J end by 3 bases, with 12 bases between. The germline gives CDR1 SQVTM, CDR2 ANQGSEA. As DNA, the CDR3 is TGCAGCGTCGCACAGGGCGCCAATCAGCCCCAGCATTTT. This translates into CSVAQGANQPQHF.

The rearrangement joins TRBV29-1 to TRBJ1-1; the D gene is possibly TRBD1 (6 bases). The CDR3 spans 15 residues. Germline CDR1 reads SQVTM; CDR2 reads ANQGSEA. With 4 bases removed from V and 4 bases from J, the gap between germline ends came to 19 bases. The CDR3 sequence is CSVVTFVQGSTEAFF. CDR3 DNA: TGCAGCGTTGTAACCTTCGTGCAGGGGAGCACTGAAGCTTTCTTT.

The rearrangement uses TRBV21-1 and TRBJ1-4; the table names TRBD1, a call not compared with the DNA. TRBV21-1 is given as a pseudogene. This CDR3 contains 15 residues. CDR3 amino acids: CASSLGRGQNEKLFF. DNA of the CDR3: TGTGCCAGCAGCCTTGGGCGGGGACAGAATGAAAAACTGTTTTTT.

This clone was detected a few times. The chain has TRBV29-1 and TRBJ2-1; 11 bases align to TRBD2. The ends lost 4 bases at V and 7 bases at J; junction bases unmatched: 3. The CDR3 totals 13 residues. The germline gives CDR1 SQVTM, CDR2 ANQGSEA. The CDR3 DNA reads TGCAGCGTTGCTAGCGGGGGGAGGAATGAGCAGTTCTTC. It codes for CSVASGGRNEQFF.

A remark on this clone: At one end, the junction sequence differs from germline, possibly due to a read error. This rearrangement joins TRBV7-7 to TRBJ1-4; TRBD1 matches 7 bases. CDR1 and CDR2 from the germline V gene are SSHAT and FNYEAQ (reference sequence). This CDR3 contains 14 residues. As DNA, the CDR3 is TGTGCTAGCAGCCCTACAGGGGATAATGAAAAACTGTTTTTT. It is translated as CASSPTGDNEKLFF.

This clone came up a few times. The chain links TRBV7-9 to TRBJ1-4, with D perhaps matching TRBD1 (6 bases). The CDR3 covers 15 residues. CDR1 SEHNR and CDR2 FQNEAQ come from the germline V gene (reference sequence). Trimming pared 5 bases from V and 8 bases from J, leaving 18 bases between. Written as DNA, the CDR3 is TGTGCCAGCAGCGCCGAAGCAGGTGGGGGCGAAAAACTGTTTTTT. Translating it yields CASSAEAGGGEKLFF.

This clone was seen more than once but under ten times. V is TRBV7-2 and J is TRBJ2-5; TRBD2 aligns across 8 bases. Germline values: CDR1 SGHTA, CDR2 FQGNSA. The CDR3 contains 16 residues. The V gene end was trimmed by 5 bases and the J gene end by 5 bases; junction bases not matched to a gene: 13. The CDR3 DNA sequence: TGTGCCAGCAGCCTCGGCGATTTAGCGGGACGGGAGACCCAGTACTTC. Its translation is CASSLGDLAGRETQYF.

The chain has TRBV7-9 and TRBJ1-3; tentatively, D is TRBD1 (5 bases). V lost 1 base and J lost 4, with 14 bases in between. The CDR3 runs to 16 residues. Germline loops: CDR1 SEHNR, CDR2 FQNEAQ (reference sequence). The CDR3, as DNA: TGTGCCAGCAGCTTAGTGGGGCGGGCTCAAGGAAACACCATATATTTT. Encoded protein: CASSLVGRAQGNTIYF.